The entry below gives a single T cell receptor beta chain sequence along with its context. These data come from a study of T cells in Graves' hyperthyroidism and ophthalmopathy. The source material, RNA transcripts, was used to amplify TCR beta CDR3 regions. HTBI primers were the set used in a first-round RT-PCR of the TCR CDR3. Using its own MiXCR run on the multiplex PCR reads, TCRdb lists one record per CDR3 protein. Among approximately 600,000 distinct CDR3 sequences, 14% were seen once, and the ten largest hold approximately 5.7%. Thyroid ultrasound and orbital computed tomography, with clinical symptoms and serum thyroxine and TRAb, informed diagnoses. The receptor's source is a woman aged 30 to 39 with Graves' hyperthyroidism that later progressed to Graves' ophthalmopathy. Sequencing used blood.

The DNA for the CDR3 is TGCGCCAGCAGCCAAGTGGGGCGAAGGTCGTACAATGAGCAGTTCTTC. Encoded protein: CASSQVGRRSYNEQFF. The chain combines TRBV4-1 with TRBJ2-1, with a possible D match to TRBD1 (5 bases). The CDR3 is 16 residues long. Deletions cut 1 base from V and 4 bases from J, with 14 bases between. The germline gives CDR1 MGHRA, CDR2 YSYEKL.